The present entry profiles one T cell receptor beta chain with its context. This clone was counted between two and nine times. There is no known antigen for this receptor. There are no base qualities to consult, and no much larger clone falls within one base. The CDR3 measures 13 amino acids from cysteine to phenylalanine. The read is trimmed to its CDR3 DNA, 39 bases read in frame from base 1. The germline V gene (reference sequence) supplies CDR1 MNHNY and CDR2 SVGAGI. V lost 8 bases and J lost 7 bases, and the count of bases not matched to a germline gene is 7. A single peripheral blood draw of roughly 0.11 L on average was collected from each donor into heparinised tubes. A BD FACSAria II was used to sort naive, central memory, regulatory and stem cell-like memory CD4+ T cells with a panel that included CD45RO, CCR7, CD25, CD127, CD95 and CD27. Every sorted population had a purity above 95%. PBMCs were isolated right away by Lymphoprep density gradient centrifugation and were stained directly, without culture. So that batch effects would be minimized, each experiment stained and sorted samples in pairs, pairing one healthy donor with one patient.

These data originate in a study of beta chain features in type 1 diabetes (dated by TCRdb to about 2018). For context, the study as a whole: Mean age, gender distribution, total cell number and subset yield were not different between patients and healthy donors. A total of 90 million to 130 million sorted cells were examined across all samples, and a strong correlation was observed between cell number per subset and RNA yield. The study compared TCRB repertoires of sorted circulating CD4+ T cell subsets between recently diagnosed type 1 diabetes patients and matched healthy donors. Naive and central memory subsets were obtained from all 28 donors, but regulatory and stem cell-like memory subsets were isolated from only 8 patients and roughly eight healthy donors.

Beyond this particular receptor, the publication reports: Fewer insertions and more nucleotide deletions at VDJ recombination sites were observed in patients with type 1 diabetes, implying thymic rearrangement abnormalities. Because cDNA rather than genomic DNA was sequenced, highly expressing activated cells could have been over-represented, although no difference in activation and CD3 levels was found between groups. Type 1 diabetes patients showed a moderate but significant shortening of TCRB CDR3 length in all four CD4+ subsets. PCR might favor shorter templates, but patient and control samples were amplified and corrected together, so any skew would affect both groups equally. Because small numbers of individuals were included in the HLA sub-analyses, any influence of HLA type on TCRB rearrangement was left unresolved. The naive, central memory and regulatory TCRB repertoires appeared to resemble one another more closely among patients than among healthy donors.

All of the isolated RNA was reverse transcribed with the High Capacity cDNA Reverse Transcription Kit, so expressed TCRB transcripts were sequenced. Deep immunoSEQ sequencing was applied to naive, central memory and regulatory T cell samples, giving an average of about 3.8 million total reads per sample. After sorted cells were lysed in RLT buffer, RNA was extracted with DNase-treated RNeasy Micro or Mini kits, with the choice depending on cell number. Each cell subset was processed separately to prevent cross-contamination, with patient and healthy donor samples processed together. TCRB sequences were amplified from cDNA with the immunoSEQ multiplex PCR, producing 87-bp fragments spanning the CDR3 region. Sequencing of the amplicons was done on the Illumina HiSeq platform. From the authors' description of their analysis: Synthetic template baselines were used to correct PCR bias computationally, reads within Hamming distance 2 were collapsed together, and singletons that could not be merged were discarded. Reads were aligned against IMGT to assign V, D and J genes, CDR3 length and insertions or deletions at six rearrangement sites. Within each subset, clonotype counts were normalized to sorted cell number, after which true diversity and Gini coefficients were computed with the tcR R package. The overlap coefficient, calculated on TCRB nucleotide sequences, was used to quantify repertoire sharing. Out-of-frame TCRB sequences from naive cells were analyzed as a proxy for the pre-selection repertoire. The immuneACCESS repertoire file appears here via TCRdb, limited to in-frame rearrangements. These files lack a portion of the clones; in checked studies, under half of the deficit traces to unresolved V genes, and the cause of the others is not known. That table is the source of V, J and clone size, and D and trimming were worked out from the DNA. In all, the sample holds a few hundred thousand clones, and roughly 11% of those were seen once. The leading ten clones occupy 0.015% of the sample.

In this chain, TRBV6-6 is recombined with TRBJ2-1; 8 central bases correspond to TRBD1. Specimen: naive CD4+ T cells from blood. The meaning of the sample's cell subset or site label: true naive CD4+ T cells. The receptor comes from a woman in her twenties or thirties in good health. The CDR3 corresponds to CASGPTGGNEQFF. The base sequence is TGTGCCAGCGGCCCCACAGGGGGGAATGAGCAGTTCTTC.